A single sample gave rise to the 13 T cell receptor beta chains below, sequenced in a study of blood T cells in healthy people across ages (dated by TCRdb to the mid-2010s). Library preparation used 5' RACE. TCRdb lists the instrument as Illumina HiSeq 2500. A second PCR of roughly 6 to 12 cycles was run with a J-beta primer mix and a sample-barcoded 5' primer. The public reads were reanalyzed by TCRdb: fastp trimming at Q25, MiXCR alignment, in-frame beta chains only. Every entry covers one CDR3 protein and lists the most common genes and DNA from its rows. Counted in this sample were around 1.7 million distinct CDR3 sequences; 28% of them appeared once. About 8% of the sample is taken by the ten largest. Sequenced sample: blood. These receptors were taken from a woman aged 30 to 39 in good health.

The chain recombines TRBV5-1 with TRBJ1-4; 8 positions match TRBD1. The CDR3 covers 17 residues. V shed 0 bases and J 0 bases; nucleotides not matched to a gene: 4. The germline V gene has CDR1 SGHRS and CDR2 YFSETQ. CDR3 protein: CASSLVGQGATNEKLFF. For the CDR3, the DNA is TGCGCCAGCAGCTTGGTTGGACAGGGAGCAACTAATGAAAAACTGTTTTTT.

The chain carries TRBV12-3 or TRBV12-4 and TRBJ2-3; TRBD2 is a possible D gene (5 bases). CDR3 length equals 14 residues. V was trimmed by 4 bases and J by 7 bases, leaving 15 bases between them. The CDR3 DNA sequence: TGTGCCAGCAGTTCGCGGGCAAGCCAACATACGCAGTATTTT. It is translated as CASSSRASQHTQYF.

The table lists this clonotype with many counts. V gene TRBV5-1 combines with J gene TRBJ1-5; maybe TRBD1 (5 bases). CDR1 and CDR2 (germline): SGHRS, YFSETQ. The CDR3 is 13 residues long. V was pared by 1 base and J by 7 bases, with 9 bases between. The CDR3 region is CASSLTGPQPQHF. As DNA, the CDR3 is TGCGCCAGCAGCTTGACGGGGCCCCAGCCCCAGCATTTT.

Comment on this clonotype: With a much larger clone just one base away, this may be a read error. The CDR3 does not close with the conserved phenylalanine or tryptophan, likely indicating a read error. V is TRBV4-3 and J is TRBJ2-3; no reliable D call. Germline V gene lookup returns CDR1 LGHNA and CDR2 YSLEER. Trimming pared 3 bases from V and 4 bases from J, leaving 8 bases between. The CDR3 spans 13 residues. Here the CDR3 reads CASSQAEADTQYS. CDR3 in DNA: TGCGCCAGCAGCCAGGCCGAGGCAGATACGCAGTATTCT.

The rearrangement links TRBV29-1 to TRBJ2-2; 11 positions agree with TRBD2. The CDR3 runs to 16 residues. The trim removed 1 base at V and 3 bases at J, leaving 4 bases unmatched. The V gene's germline CDR1 is SQVTM and CDR2 ANQGSEA. CDR3 nucleotide sequence: TGCAGCGTTGAAGTGGGTAGCGGGAGGGACACCGGGGAGCTGTTTTTT. It codes for CSVEVGSGRDTGELFF.

The chain couples TRBV28 to TRBJ1-5, with D unresolved. Per the germline V gene, CDR1 is MDHEN and CDR2 is SYDVKM. Deletions cut 3 bases from V and 1 base from J, with 10 bases between. The CDR3 spans 15 residues. The CDR3 DNA sequence: TGTGCCAGCAGTTTTTCAGGACCGAGCAATCAGCCCCAGCATTTT. This sequence encodes CASSFSGPSNQPQHF.

The CDR3 DNA follows: TGTGCCAGCAGCGGGAAACTGACCTTTCAAGAGACCCAGTACTTC. It specifies CASSGKLTFQETQYF. The chain combines TRBV5-6 with TRBJ2-5; D gene uncertain. This CDR3 spans 15 amino acids. Trimming removed 4 bases at V and 2 bases at J, with 15 bases between. Germline V CDR1 and CDR2: SGHDT, YYEEEE. The full variable domain, rest sourced from reference TRBV5-6 and TRBJ2-5, is DAGVTQSPTHLIKTRGQQVTLRCSPKSGHDTVSWYQQALGQGPQFIFQYYEEEERQRGNFPDRFSGHQFPNYSSELNVNALLLGDSALYLCASSGKLTFQETQYFGPGTRLLVL.

J is TRBJ2-7 and V is TRBV19; TRBD1 is a possible D gene (5 bases). The V and J ends lost 6 bases and 1 base respectively, with 16 bases between them. CDR3 length: 15 amino acids. Germline V gene data show CDR1 as LNHDA and CDR2 as SQIVND (reference sequence). The CDR3 sequence: CASRKNRQSSYEQYF. DNA for the CDR3: TGTGCCAGTAGGAAAAATCGACAGTCTTCCTACGAGCAGTACTTC.

The chain employs TRBV3-1 and TRBJ2-5; TRBD1 might be the D (5 bases). Matching the DNA end better, TRBJ2-7 makes the J call doubtful. Germline V gives CDR1 LGHDT, CDR2 YNNKEL (reference sequence). CDR3 size: 14 residues. The CDR3 sequence: CASSQLRAVGEQYF. The CDR3 DNA is TGTGCCAGCAGCCAACTCAGGGCTGTGGGCGAGCAGTACTTC.

This clonotype came up a few times. In DNA form, the CDR3 reads TGTGCCAGCAGTTTATATCAGGGTTACGAGCAGTACTTC. Its protein product is CASSLYQGYEQYF. This chain uses TRBV27 with TRBJ2-7; maybe TRBD1 (5 bases). Germline V gives CDR1 MNHEY, CDR2 SMNVEV (reference sequence). CDR3 length equals 13 residues. Trimming pared 1 base from V and 4 bases from J, leaving 8 bases between.

The chain employs TRBV6-6 and TRBJ2-3; 8 bases fit TRBD2. Trimming took 6 bases from V and 10 from J; bases not matched to a gene: 15. Germline V gene lookup returns CDR1 MNHNY and CDR2 SVGAGI (reference sequence). This CDR3 contains 15 residues. DNA for the CDR3: TGTGCCAGCAGCCAAGGGGAATCGCGGGGGGTTCCGCAGTATTTT. Amino acids: CASSQGESRGVPQYF.

The chain employs TRBV7-2 and TRBJ2-1; 10 bases agree with TRBD1. Per germline, CDR1 SGHTA and CDR2 FQGNSA. The CDR3 runs to 12 residues. V trimming: 5 bases; J trimming: 10 bases; junction bases outside the gene matches: 2. CDR3 DNA: TGTGCCAGCAGCGGGACAGGGGACGAGCAGTTCTTC. It specifies CASSGTGDEQFF.

This clonotype has only a few counts. The chain's CDR3 is CASSTGPGSLITDTQYF. As DNA, the CDR3 is TGTGCCAGCAGCACGGGCCCGGGCAGCTTGATCACAGATACGCAGTATTTT. The chain couples TRBV7-9 to TRBJ2-3; D not resolved. Germline V gene data show CDR1 as SEHNR and CDR2 as FQNEAQ (reference sequence). The CDR3 extends over 17 amino acids. V was shortened by 5 bases and J by 2 bases, with 20 bases between the two germline ends.